This entry lists 26 T cell receptor beta chains sequenced from one sample in a study of blood T cells in healthy people across ages. Next came a second PCR, run for about 7 to 12 cycles, which used a sample-barcoded 5' primer along with a J-beta primer mix. TCRdb re-derived calls from the 5' RACE reads in MiXCR, one entry per CDR3 protein. The data show fewer than 1,200,000 distinct CDR3 sequences, about 23% seen once. The sample was also reused in another study, on T cells of mothers and their children.

Sequenced sample: blood. These receptors were taken from a girl between 2 and 10 years old in good health.

This sequence joins TRBV4-2 and TRBJ2-1; 8 nucleotides agree with TRBD1. The V gene end was trimmed by 3 bases and the J gene end by 0 bases; junction bases not matched to a gene: 22. The CDR3 contains 22 residues. Germline CDR1 reads LGHNA; CDR2 reads YNFKEQ. The CDR3 sequence is CASSQDGLGQGGNGPSYNEQFF. In DNA form, the CDR3 reads TGTGCCAGCAGCCAGGATGGACTTGGACAGGGCGGGAACGGACCCTCCTACAATGAGCAGTTCTTC.

This clonotype showed up just a few times. Given a much more abundant clone one base away, this may be a read error. The conserved phenylalanine or tryptophan normally closing the CDR3 is absent here, so this likely arose from a read error. This chain uses TRBV20-1 with TRBJ2-7; 9 bases agree with TRBD1. V shed 2 bases, J shed 4 bases, and the junction held 6 bases outside the gene matches. The CDR3 runs 14 residues. Per germline, CDR1 DFQATT and CDR2 SNEGSKA (reference sequence). CDR3 residues: CSARPRDRAYEQYL. The CDR3 nucleotides are TGCAGTGCTAGACCCCGGGACAGGGCGTACGAGCAGTACCTC.

The genes are TRBV20-1 and TRBJ2-5; perhaps TRBD2 as D (6 bases). The tail of the sequence fits TRBJ2-1 better, so the J call may be wrong. In germline, CDR1 is DFQATT, CDR2 SNEGSKA (reference sequence). The CDR3 is made up of 15 amino acids. The CDR3 region has the DNA TGCAGTGCAACCTCTAGCGAGCCGGAAAATCGAGGTCAGTTCTTC. Translating it yields CSATSSEPENRGQFF.

V and J are TRBV29-1 and TRBJ2-7; D is unclear. Trimming stripped 5 bases from V and 5 bases from J, with 7 bases between. The germline gives CDR1 SQVTM, CDR2 ANQGSEA. The CDR3 is 10 residues long. For the CDR3, the DNA is TGCAGCGTTCTTGAGAACGAGCAGTACTTC. Its protein is CSVLENEQYF.

J is TRBJ2-1 and V is TRBV6-2 or TRBV6-3, with D perhaps TRBD1 (6 bases). The V end lost 2 bases, the J end lost 6 bases, and 17 bases lay between the germline ends. CDR3 length: 16 amino acids. CDR1 and CDR2 from the germline V gene are MNHEY and SVGEGT. CDR3 sequence reads: CASSYHRGVGGNEQFF. The CDR3 bases are TGTGCCAGCAGTTACCACCGGGGTGTAGGGGGCAATGAGCAGTTCTTC.

The sample holds a few counts of this clonotype. Sequence at one end of the junction differs from germline and may be a read error. The V call is TRBV7-6, the J call TRBJ2-5, with D possibly TRBD2 on 5 matching bases. Germline V gives CDR1 SGHVS, CDR2 FNYEAQ. CDR3 size: 12 residues. The CDR3 DNA reads as TGTGCCAGCACCCCGGAGGAAGAGGCCCAGTACTTC. Translation: CASTPEEEAQYF.

As for this clonotype: At one of its ends the junction is not consistent with the germline gene, which may arise from a read error. The V gene is TRBV14, the J gene TRBJ1-1, with 8 bases aligning to TRBD1. Germline CDR1 reads SGHDN; CDR2 reads FVKESK. The CDR3 runs 16 residues. The CDR3 region is CASSQPTGDWVAEASF. As DNA, the CDR3 is TGTGCCAGCAGCCAACCGACAGGGGACTGGGTGGCTGAAGCTTCCTTT.

This clonotype was found a few times. The chain links TRBV7-2 to TRBJ2-7; D perhaps matches TRBD2 (5 bases). Germline V gives CDR1 SGHTA, CDR2 FQGNSA. The CDR3 runs 16 residues. V dropped 1 base and J dropped 5 bases, with 18 bases sitting between them. The CDR3 region has the DNA TGTGCCAGCAGCTTAGAGTCGGTGAGACTAAGGGACGAGCAGTACTTC. Encoded protein: CASSLESVRLRDEQYF.

This clonotype was counted only a few times. The chain combines TRBV7-8 with TRBJ2-1, with D perhaps TRBD1 or TRBD2 (5 bases each). The germline V gene encodes CDR1 SGHVS and CDR2 FQNEAQ. The V end was cut by 7 bases, the J end by 9 bases, with 22 bases between. This CDR3 spans 15 amino acids. CDR3 amino acids: CASNHGRAPGREQFF. CDR3 bases: TGTGCCAGCAACCACGGTAGGGCCCCGGGGCGTGAGCAGTTCTTC. Looking up the rest from reference TRBV7-8 and TRBJ2-1 gives the full variable domain: GAGVSQSPRYKVAKRGQDVALRCDPISGHVSLFWYQQALGQGPEFLTYFQNEAQLDKSGLPSDRFFAERPEGSVSTLKIQRTQQEDSAVYLCASNHGRAPGREQFFGPGTRLTVL.

This clonotype has a handful of counts. V usage is TRBV20-1 and J usage is TRBJ2-7; 8 nucleotides align to TRBD2. From germline, CDR1 is DFQATT and CDR2 SNEGSKA (reference sequence). The CDR3 runs to 15 residues. The V gene end was trimmed by 0 bases and the J gene end by 6 bases; junction bases not matched to a gene: 10. CDR3 amino acids: CSARDGAGEIREQYF. The CDR3, as DNA: TGCAGTGCTAGAGATGGAGCGGGAGAGATACGCGAGCAGTACTTC.

This clonotype has only a few counts. The chain carries TRBV28 and TRBJ1-1; maybe TRBD1 (6 bases). V was shortened by 6 bases and J by 9 bases, with 17 bases between the two germline ends. The CDR3 totals 13 residues. Germline V gives CDR1 MDHEN, CDR2 SYDVKM. CDR3 residues: CASRPAGEGKAFF. The CDR3 bases are TGTGCCAGCAGACCTGCAGGGGAGGGAAAAGCTTTCTTT.

V is TRBV28 and J is TRBJ2-3; D is unclear. From germline, CDR1 is MDHEN and CDR2 SYDVKM. Trimming shortened V by 1 base and J by 1 base, and 6 bases separated the two germline ends. The CDR3 runs 14 residues. CDR3 sequence reads: CASSLYGGTDTQYF. CDR3 coding DNA: TGTGCCAGCAGTTTATACGGCGGCACAGATACGCAGTATTTT.

The V call is TRBV20-1, the J call TRBJ1-1; TRBD1 agrees at 11 bases. Looked up from germline, CDR1 is DFQATT and CDR2 is SNEGSKA (reference sequence). V was clipped by 6 bases and J by 5 bases; unmatched bases: 5. The CDR3 sequence is 13 residues long. The CDR3 bases are TGCAGTGCGAGGACAGGGGGCAGGACTGAAGCTTTCTTT. Translated, it gives CSARTGGRTEAFF.

This clonotype has just a few counts. The chain links TRBV10-3 to TRBJ2-1; 8 bases are shared with TRBD2. CDR1 and CDR2 from the germline V gene are ENHRY and SYGVKD. Trimming cost V 2 bases and J 2 bases; bases outside gene matches: 2. The CDR3 sequence is 15 residues long. CDR3 sequence: CAISESGGTYNEQFF. CDR3 bases: TGTGCCATCAGTGAGAGCGGGGGAACCTACAATGAGCAGTTCTTC.

This clonotype was seen a few times. The CDR3 does not end in the conserved phenylalanine or tryptophan, so this is likely a read error. The chain is built from TRBV4-2 and TRBJ2-5, with 10 bases lining up with TRBD2. The J call may be mistaken, given a closer DNA end match to TRBJ2-1. The CDR3 totals 15 residues. Germline V gene lookup returns CDR1 LGHNA and CDR2 YNFKEQ. CDR3 in amino acids: CASSRGEAGGNEQFL. The CDR3 DNA reads as TGTGCCAGCAGCCGTGGAGAAGCGGGAGGGAATGAGCAGTTCCTC.

In this sample, this clonotype turned up a few times. The chain combines TRBV3-1 with TRBJ1-5; D remains unclear. The V end lost 1 base, the J end lost 6 bases, and 7 bases lay between the germline ends. Germline V lookup: CDR1 LGHDT, CDR2 YNNKEL (reference sequence). The CDR3 has 13 residues. The CDR3 loop is CASSQGLGQPQHF. The CDR3, as DNA: TGTGCCAGCAGCCAAGGGTTGGGTCAGCCCCAGCATTTT.

The table lists this clonotype with a few counts. The rearrangement uses TRBV28 and TRBJ2-5; D is unresolved. CDR1 and CDR2 (germline): MDHEN, SYDVKM. CDR3 length: 17 residues. V lost 6 bases, J lost 5 bases, and 25 bases lay in between. The CDR3 DNA reads as TGTGCCAGCAGCGAGATTGCATGGGATCGGATGGAGGAGACCCAGTACTTC. It is translated as CASSEIAWDRMEETQYF. Drawing the rest from reference TRBV28 and TRBJ2-5, the complete variable domain is DVKVTQSSRYLVKRTGEKVFLECVQDMDHENMFWYRQDPGLGLRLIYFSYDVKMKEKGDIPEGYSVSREKKERFSLILESASTNQTSMYLCASSEIAWDRMEETQYFGPGTRLLVL.

This clonotype appeared a few times. The chain couples TRBV20-1 to TRBJ2-4; possible D gene TRBD2, 5 bases. Trimming shortened V by 0 bases and J by 6 bases, and 15 bases separated the two germline ends. Germline values: CDR1 DFQATT, CDR2 SNEGSKA (reference sequence). There are 15 residues in the CDR3. Here the CDR3 DNA reads TGCAGTGCTAGAGAATTCGAGAGGAGCGGAAACATTCAGTACTTC. Translating it yields CSAREFERSGNIQYF.

CDR3 DNA: TGTGCCAGCAGCCAAGATGTTCGTTTAGCTGAGCAGTTCTTC. Protein product: CASSQDVRLAEQFF. The chain employs TRBV14 and TRBJ2-1; D remains unclear. This CDR3 comprises 14 residues. V was cut by 0 bases and J by 9 bases, with 12 bases left in between. From germline, CDR1 is SGHDN and CDR2 FVKESK. The whole variable domain, remainder taken from reference TRBV14 and TRBJ2-1, is EAGVTQFPSHSVIEKGQTVTLRCDPISGHDNLYWYRRVMGKEIKFLLHFVKESKQDESGMPNNRFLAERTGGTYSTLKVQPAELEDSGVYFCASSQDVRLAEQFFGPGTRLTVL.

This clonotype was found a few times. V gene TRBV12-3 or TRBV12-4 combines with J gene TRBJ2-1; the match to TRBD2 covers 7 bases. The CDR3 has 15 amino acids. The V and J ends lost 4 bases and 3 bases, in that order; junction bases with no gene match: 6. CDR3 residues: CASSYERGLYNEQFF. The CDR3, as DNA: TGTGCCAGCAGTTACGAGCGGGGACTCTACAATGAGCAGTTCTTC.

The chain carries TRBV29-1 and TRBJ1-2; the D is unclear. From germline, CDR1 is SQVTM and CDR2 ANQGSEA. This CDR3 region has 15 residues. V was clipped by 3 bases and J by 2 bases, with 16 bases between them. The CDR3 nucleotides are TGCAGCGTTGAGGTTCGACGGGGAGGAAACTATGGCTACACCTTC. Amino acid sequence: CSVEVRRGGNYGYTF.

This clonotype was seen more than once but under ten times. This chain uses TRBV4-1 with TRBJ2-3; 8 bases align to TRBD2. The CDR3 sequence is 15 residues long. The germline CDR1 and CDR2 sequences are MGHRA and YSYEKL. V lost 3 bases, J lost 5 bases, and 7 bases stayed unmatched. CDR3 sequence reads: CASSQTSASVDTQYF. CDR3 nucleotides: TGCGCCAGCAGCCAGACTAGCGCCTCTGTAGATACGCAGTATTTT.

The chain links TRBV7-9 to TRBJ2-1, with D perhaps matching TRBD2 (8 bases). CDR3 length equals 17 residues. The germline gives CDR1 SEHNR, CDR2 FQNEAQ (reference sequence). V was pared by 6 bases and J by 0 bases, with 18 bases between. The CDR3: CASRPLSGDSSYNEQFF. As DNA, the CDR3 is TGTGCCAGCAGACCCCTTAGCGGGGACAGCTCCTACAATGAGCAGTTCTTC.

This clonotype has a handful of counts. The V and J genes are TRBV24-1 and TRBJ2-6; a possible D gene is TRBD2 (5 bases). Per the germline V gene, CDR1 is KGHDR and CDR2 is SFDVKD. The CDR3 has 14 residues. V gave up 9 bases and J gave up 1 base, with 9 bases separating them. CDR3 sequence (DNA): TGTGCCACCGGAGGTGGGTCTGGGGCCAACGTCCTGACTTTC. It translates to CATGGGSGANVLTF.

This chain's CDR3 is CASSLGGSTNYGYTF. The CDR3 region has the DNA TGTGCCAGCAGTCTTGGGGGGAGTACTAACTATGGCTACACCTTC. The chain recombines TRBV13 with TRBJ1-2; perhaps TRBD1 as D (5 bases). Germline V gene sequence: CDR1 PRHDT, CDR2 FYEKMQ (reference sequence). V was trimmed by 6 bases and J by 0 bases, leaving 14 bases between them. This CDR3 has 15 residues.

In its sample, this clonotype was seen a few times. J is TRBJ2-4 and V is TRBV25-1; maybe TRBD1 (6 bases). The CDR3 length is 11 residues. Germline V gene sequence: CDR1 MGHDK, CDR2 SYGVNS. With 10 bases removed from V and 13 bases from J, the gap between germline ends came to 17 bases. The CDR3 protein is CAIQPPGQQYF. DNA of the CDR3: TGTGCCATTCAGCCTCCGGGACAACAGTACTTC.